This T cell receptor (beta chain) was documented in a study of control samples from healthy donors and cancer patients. The repertoire was sequenced with immunoSEQ multiplex PCR; TCRdb's copy has only in-frame clones and lacks some. The sample contains tens of thousands of clones, roughly 91% of which appear only once. Germline V lookup: CDR1 LGHDT, CDR2 YNNKEL (reference sequence). The CDR3 has 11 amino acids. The V gene lost 5 bases and the J gene lost 2 bases, with 3 bases spanning the gap. The chain is built from TRBV3-1 (or the pseudogene TRBV3-2) and TRBJ1-2; D is unclear. The origin of this receptor is a man between 45 and 60 years old in good health. Sequencing was performed on blood. Written as DNA, the CDR3 is TGTGCCAGCAGCAAGAACTATGGCTACACCTTC. It specifies CASSKNYGYTF.